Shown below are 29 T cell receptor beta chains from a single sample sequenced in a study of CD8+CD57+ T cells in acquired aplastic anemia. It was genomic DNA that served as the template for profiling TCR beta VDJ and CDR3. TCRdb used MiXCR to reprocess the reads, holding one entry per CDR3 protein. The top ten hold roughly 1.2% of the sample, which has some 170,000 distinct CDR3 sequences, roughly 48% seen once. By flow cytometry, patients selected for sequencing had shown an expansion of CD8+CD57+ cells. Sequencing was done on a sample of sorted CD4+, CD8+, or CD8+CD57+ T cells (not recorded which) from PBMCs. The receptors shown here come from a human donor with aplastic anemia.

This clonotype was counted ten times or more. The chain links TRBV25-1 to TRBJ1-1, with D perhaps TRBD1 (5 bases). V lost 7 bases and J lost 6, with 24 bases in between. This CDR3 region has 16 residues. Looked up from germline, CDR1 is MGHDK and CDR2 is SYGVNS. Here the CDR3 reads CASTKKDGAKVSEAFF. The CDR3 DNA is TGTGCCAGCACCAAGAAAGACGGGGCGAAGGTCTCTGAAGCTTTCTTT.

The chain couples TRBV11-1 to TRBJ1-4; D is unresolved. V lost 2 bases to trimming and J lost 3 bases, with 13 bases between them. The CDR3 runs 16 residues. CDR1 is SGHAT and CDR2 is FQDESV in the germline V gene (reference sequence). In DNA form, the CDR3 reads TGTGCCAGCAGCTTATCTCGCGTCTCATCTAATGAAAAACTGTTTTTT. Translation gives CASSLSRVSSNEKLFF.

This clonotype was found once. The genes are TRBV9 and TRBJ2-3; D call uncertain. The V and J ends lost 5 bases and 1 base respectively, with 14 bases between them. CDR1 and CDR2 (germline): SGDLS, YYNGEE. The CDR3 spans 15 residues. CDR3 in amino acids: CASSTRYYRTDTQYF. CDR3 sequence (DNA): TGTGCCAGCAGTACGAGGTACTATCGCACAGATACGCAGTATTTT.

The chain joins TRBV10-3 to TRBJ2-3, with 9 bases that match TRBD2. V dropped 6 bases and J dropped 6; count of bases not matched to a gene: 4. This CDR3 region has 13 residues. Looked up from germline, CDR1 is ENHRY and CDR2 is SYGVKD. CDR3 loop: CAISLAGADTQYF. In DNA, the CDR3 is TGTGCCATCAGCTTAGCGGGAGCGGATACGCAGTATTTT.

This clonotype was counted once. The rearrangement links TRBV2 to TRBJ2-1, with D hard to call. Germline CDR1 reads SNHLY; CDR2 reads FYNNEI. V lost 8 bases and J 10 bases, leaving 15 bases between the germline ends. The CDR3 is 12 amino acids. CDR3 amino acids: CASERARPEQFF. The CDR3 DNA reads TGTGCCAGCGAAAGGGCCCGGCCAGAGCAGTTCTTC. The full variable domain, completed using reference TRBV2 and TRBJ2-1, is EPEVTQTPSHQVTQMGQEVILRCVPISNHLYFYWYRQILGQKVEFLVSFYNNEISEKSEIFDDQFSVERPDGSNFTLKIRSTKLEDSAMYFCASERARPEQFFGPGTRLTVL.

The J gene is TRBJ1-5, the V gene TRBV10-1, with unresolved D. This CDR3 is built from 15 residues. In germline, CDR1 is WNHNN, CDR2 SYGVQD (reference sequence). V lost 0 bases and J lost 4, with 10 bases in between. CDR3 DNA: TGCGCCAGCAGTGAGTCGGCCGGGCCGAATCAGCCCCAGCATTTT. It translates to CASSESAGPNQPQHF.

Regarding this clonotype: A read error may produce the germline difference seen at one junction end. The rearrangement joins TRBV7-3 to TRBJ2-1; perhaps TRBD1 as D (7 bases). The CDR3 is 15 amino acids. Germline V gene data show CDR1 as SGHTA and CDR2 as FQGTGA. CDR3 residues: CASSLGGTADSQQSF. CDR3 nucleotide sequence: TGTGCCAGCAGCTTAGGGGGGACAGCAGACAGTCAGCAGTCCTTC.

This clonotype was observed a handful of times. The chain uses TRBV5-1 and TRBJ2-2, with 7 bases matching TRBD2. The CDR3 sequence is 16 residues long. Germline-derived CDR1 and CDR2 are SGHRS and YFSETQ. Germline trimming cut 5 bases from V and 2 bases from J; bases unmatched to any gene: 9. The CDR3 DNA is TGCGCCAGCAGTTATGCAGGGAGGGGTAACACCGGGGAGCTGTTTTTT. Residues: CASSYAGRGNTGELFF.

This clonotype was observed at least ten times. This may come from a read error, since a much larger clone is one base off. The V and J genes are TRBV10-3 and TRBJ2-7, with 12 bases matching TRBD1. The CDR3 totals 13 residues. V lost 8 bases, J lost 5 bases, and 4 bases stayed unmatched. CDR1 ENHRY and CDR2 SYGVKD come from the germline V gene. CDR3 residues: CAIEGTGGNEQYF. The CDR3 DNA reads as TGTGCCATCGAAGGGACAGGGGGCAACGAGCAGTACTTC.

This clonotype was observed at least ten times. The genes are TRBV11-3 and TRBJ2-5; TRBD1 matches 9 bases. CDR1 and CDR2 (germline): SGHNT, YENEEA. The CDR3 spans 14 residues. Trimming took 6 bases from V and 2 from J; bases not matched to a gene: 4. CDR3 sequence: CASSPGQGQETQYF. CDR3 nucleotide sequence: TGTGCCAGCAGTCCCGGACAGGGGCAAGAGACCCAGTACTTC.

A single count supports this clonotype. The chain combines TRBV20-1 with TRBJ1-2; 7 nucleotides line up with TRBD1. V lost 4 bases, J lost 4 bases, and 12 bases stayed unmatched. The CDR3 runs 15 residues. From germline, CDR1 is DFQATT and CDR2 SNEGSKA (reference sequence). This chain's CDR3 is CSANPDRASGYGYTF. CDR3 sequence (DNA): TGCAGTGCTAACCCTGACAGGGCCTCTGGCTATGGCTACACCTTC.

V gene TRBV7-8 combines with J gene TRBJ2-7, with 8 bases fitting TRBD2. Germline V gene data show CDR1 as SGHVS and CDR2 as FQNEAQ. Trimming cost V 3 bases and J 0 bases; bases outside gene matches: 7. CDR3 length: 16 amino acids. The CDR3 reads CASSFAASGSSYEQYF. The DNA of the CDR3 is TGTGCCAGCAGCTTCGCCGCTAGCGGGTCCTCCTACGAGCAGTACTTC.

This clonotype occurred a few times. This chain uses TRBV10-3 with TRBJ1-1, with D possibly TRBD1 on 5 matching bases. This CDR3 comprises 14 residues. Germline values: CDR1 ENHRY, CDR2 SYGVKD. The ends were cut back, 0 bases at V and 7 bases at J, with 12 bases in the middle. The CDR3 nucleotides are TGTGCCATCAGTGAGTCGCTGGGGCAGATTGAAGCTTTCTTT. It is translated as CAISESLGQIEAFF.

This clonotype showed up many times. CDR3 nucleotides: TGTGCCAGCAAAGACGTTGGGAGCTCACCCCTCCACTTT. As protein: CASKDVGSSPLHF. The chain employs TRBV12-3 or TRBV12-4 and TRBJ1-6; D gene ambiguous. Trimming removed 7 bases at V and 10 bases at J, with 14 bases between. The CDR3 is 13 residues long.

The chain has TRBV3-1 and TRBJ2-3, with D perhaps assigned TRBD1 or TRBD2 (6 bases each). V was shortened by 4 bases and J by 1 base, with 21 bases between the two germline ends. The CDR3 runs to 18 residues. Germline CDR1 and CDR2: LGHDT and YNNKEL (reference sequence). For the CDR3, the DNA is TGTGCCAGCAGCCCGGGGGCGGGGTCCTTTAGGGGCACAGATACGCAGTATTTT. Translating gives CASSPGAGSFRGTDTQYF.

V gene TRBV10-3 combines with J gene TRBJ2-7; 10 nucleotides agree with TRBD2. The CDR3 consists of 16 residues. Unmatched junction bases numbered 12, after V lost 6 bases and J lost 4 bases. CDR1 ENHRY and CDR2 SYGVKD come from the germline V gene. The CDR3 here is CAIRTSGTSDRYEQYF. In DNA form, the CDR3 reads TGTGCCATCAGAACTAGCGGGACTAGTGACCGGTACGAGCAGTACTTC.

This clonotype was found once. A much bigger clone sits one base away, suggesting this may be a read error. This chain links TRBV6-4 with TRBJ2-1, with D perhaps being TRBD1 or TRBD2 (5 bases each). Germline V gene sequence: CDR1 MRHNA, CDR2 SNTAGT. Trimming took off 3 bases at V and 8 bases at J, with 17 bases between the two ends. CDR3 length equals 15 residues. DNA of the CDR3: TGTGCCAGCAGTGATCTCGGGTACGGGGCGGATGAGCAGTTCTTC. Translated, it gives CASSDLGYGADEQFF.

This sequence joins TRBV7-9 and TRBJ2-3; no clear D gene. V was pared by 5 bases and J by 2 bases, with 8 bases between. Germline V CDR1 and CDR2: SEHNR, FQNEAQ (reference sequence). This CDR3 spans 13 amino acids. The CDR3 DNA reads TGTGCCAGCAGCGTCTGGGACACAGATACGCAGTATTTT. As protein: CASSVWDTDTQYF.

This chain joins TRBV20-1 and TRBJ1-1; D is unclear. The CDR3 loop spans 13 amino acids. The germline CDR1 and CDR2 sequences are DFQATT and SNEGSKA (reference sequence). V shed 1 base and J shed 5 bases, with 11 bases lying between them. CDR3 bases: TGCAGTGCTAGAGGAGGGTGGGGAACTGAAGCTTTCTTT. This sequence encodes CSARGGWGTEAFF.

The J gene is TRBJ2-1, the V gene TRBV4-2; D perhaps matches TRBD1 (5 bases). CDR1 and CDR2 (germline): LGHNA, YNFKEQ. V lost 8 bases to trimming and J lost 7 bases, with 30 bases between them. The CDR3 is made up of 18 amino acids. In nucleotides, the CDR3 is TGTGCCAGCCCCCTTAAGGAGACAGTCTTTGTAGGTGGGAATGAGCAGTTCTTC. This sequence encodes CASPLKETVFVGGNEQFF.

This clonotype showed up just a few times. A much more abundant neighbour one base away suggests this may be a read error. The CDR3: CSASSRDRGIGYGYTF. The CDR3 nucleotides read TGCAGTGCTAGCTCCCGGGACAGGGGTATAGGCTATGGCTACACCTTC. The rearrangement joins TRBV20-1 to TRBJ1-2; 10 bases line up with TRBD1. The germline gives CDR1 DFQATT, CDR2 SNEGSKA (reference sequence). J gave up 4 bases and V 3 bases, and 11 bases lay outside the gene matches. This CDR3 contains 16 residues.

CDR3: CASSIDGGGSTEAFF. DNA for the CDR3: TGTGCCAGTAGTATAGATGGTGGGGGGAGCACTGAAGCTTTCTTT. This chain joins TRBV19 and TRBJ1-1; the D gene is possibly TRBD1 (5 bases). Germline V gene data show CDR1 as LNHDA and CDR2 as SQIVND (reference sequence). The CDR3 is 15 amino acids. The V end was cut by 0 bases, the J end by 4 bases, with 12 bases between.

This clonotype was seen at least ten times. The CDR3 sequence: CASSLFGGRRELFF. The CDR3 bases are TGTGCCAGCAGCTTGTTCGGGGGGCGCAGAGAGCTGTTTTTT. V is TRBV5-4 and J is TRBJ2-2, with D perhaps matching TRBD2 (7 bases). There are 14 residues in the CDR3. The germline CDR1 and CDR2 sequences are SGHNT and YYREEE (reference sequence). Between the trimmed V and J ends, which lost 1 base and 11 bases, there was a span of 15 bases.

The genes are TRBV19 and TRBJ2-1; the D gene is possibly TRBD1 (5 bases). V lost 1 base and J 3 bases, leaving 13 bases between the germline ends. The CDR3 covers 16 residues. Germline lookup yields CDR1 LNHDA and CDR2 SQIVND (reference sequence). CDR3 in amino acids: CASSIATDMYYNEQFF. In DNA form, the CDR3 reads TGTGCCAGTAGTATAGCGACGGACATGTACTACAATGAGCAGTTCTTC.

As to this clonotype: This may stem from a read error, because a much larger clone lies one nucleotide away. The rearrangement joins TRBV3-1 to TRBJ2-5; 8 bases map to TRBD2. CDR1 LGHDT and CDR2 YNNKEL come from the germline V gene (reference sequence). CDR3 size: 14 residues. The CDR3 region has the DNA TGTACCAGCAGCCAAGTATCCGGGAGGGGGACCCAGTACTTC. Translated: CTSSQVSGRGTQYF.

CDR3 amino acids: CASSPGIGELFF. The DNA of the CDR3 is TGTGCCAGCAGCCCTGGGATCGGGGAGCTGTTTTTT. The chain is built from TRBV7-9 and TRBJ2-2; D unclear. In germline, CDR1 is SEHNR, CDR2 FQNEAQ (reference sequence). V was clipped by 5 bases and J by 7 bases, with 8 bases between them. The CDR3 has 12 amino acids.

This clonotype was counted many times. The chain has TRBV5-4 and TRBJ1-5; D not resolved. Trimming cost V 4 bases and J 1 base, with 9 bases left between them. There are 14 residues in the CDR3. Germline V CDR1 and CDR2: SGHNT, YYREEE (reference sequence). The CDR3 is CASSTQDSNQPQHF. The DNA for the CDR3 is TGTGCCAGCAGCACGCAAGACAGCAATCAGCCCCAGCATTTT.

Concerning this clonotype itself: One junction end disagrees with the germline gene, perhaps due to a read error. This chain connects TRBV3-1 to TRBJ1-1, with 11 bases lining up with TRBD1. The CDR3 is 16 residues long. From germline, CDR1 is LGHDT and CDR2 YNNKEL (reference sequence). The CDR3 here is CACSQGFLGQGAQAFF. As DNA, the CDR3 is TGTGCCTGCAGCCAAGGATTCTTAGGACAGGGGGCGCAAGCTTTCTTT.

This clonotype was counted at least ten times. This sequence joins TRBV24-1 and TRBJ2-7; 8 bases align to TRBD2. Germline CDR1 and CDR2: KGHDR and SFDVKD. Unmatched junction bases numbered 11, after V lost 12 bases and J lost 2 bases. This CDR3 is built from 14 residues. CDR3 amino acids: CARAGGRETYEQYF. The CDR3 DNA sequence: TGTGCCCGGGCGGGGGGAAGGGAGACCTACGAGCAGTACTTC.